This T cell receptor beta chain was profiled in a study of CD8 T cells in ankylosing spondylitis. Findings and limits, study-wide: Typical of ankylosing spondylitis blood, it appeared, was a TCR beta motif of under 10 highly homologous variants. Disease-linked clones had a CD8+ phenotype and relatively low frequency in peripheral blood.

Germline values: CDR1 SGHVS, CDR2 FNYEAQ. V was clipped by 2 bases and J by 2 bases, with 10 bases between them. The CDR3 has 15 amino acids. This clonotype was recorded at least ten times. Its antigen remains unknown. TCRdb fed the 5' RACE reads into MiXCR, producing one record per CDR3 protein. The sample carries fewer than 550,000 distinct CDR3 sequences, approximately 5% recorded once. V and J are TRBV7-6 and TRBJ2-1; possible D gene TRBD2, 6 bases. The sample comprised blood, either unsorted or a sorted T cell fraction (not recorded which). The TCR originated in a male donor with ankylosing spondylitis. The CDR3 DNA follows: TGTGCCAGCAGCTTAAATCGGAGGGCCTACAATGAGCAGTTCTTC. It translates to CASSLNRRAYNEQFF.